This is a list of T cell receptor beta chains from one sample in a study of immune heterogeneity within non-small cell lung tumors. TCRdb re-derived calls from the multiplex PCR reads in MiXCR, one entry per CDR3 protein. This sample yields about 15,000 distinct CDR3 sequences, of which over 25% are seen a single time; 4% to 5% belongs to the top ten. The sequencing input was lung tumor tissue. Receptors were obtained from a man aged 35 to 55 with non-small cell lung cancer. Both conserved end residues are part of each CDR3. Fields, in order: CDR3 protein, J gene, clone size, V gene. Clone size is stated in some rows and not others, as once, few, many or a class when expanded.

cdr3_aa: CASSTGAYGYTF; j_call: TRBJ1-2; clone_size: medium-sized; v_call: TRBV6-1
cdr3_aa: CSVEPTKEQFF; j_call: TRBJ2-1; clone_size: -; v_call: TRBV29-1
cdr3_aa: CASSYSIPAGGIYNEQFF; j_call: TRBJ2-1; clone_size: medium-sized; v_call: TRBV6-5
cdr3_aa: CSAVLAGGLNEQYF; j_call: TRBJ2-7; clone_size: medium-sized; v_call: TRBV20-1
cdr3_aa: CASSIVIAGREQFF; j_call: TRBJ2-1; clone_size: few; v_call: TRBV19
cdr3_aa: CASSFGGGTEAFF; j_call: TRBJ1-1; clone_size: once; v_call: TRBV5-5
cdr3_aa: CASKRDSHEKLFF; j_call: TRBJ1-4; clone_size: few; v_call: TRBV7-2
cdr3_aa: CASSFGGLAGDETPYF; j_call: TRBJ2-5; clone_size: -; v_call: TRBV5-1
cdr3_aa: CSARPNLGTAAYEQYF; j_call: TRBJ2-7; clone_size: -; v_call: TRBV20-1
cdr3_aa: CSAKPGTSGNEQYF; j_call: TRBJ2-7; clone_size: many; v_call: TRBV20-1
cdr3_aa: CASSIDREQLLDNEQFF; j_call: TRBJ2-1; clone_size: -; v_call: TRBV19
cdr3_aa: CASSHSGAYSNQPQHF; j_call: TRBJ1-5; clone_size: -; v_call: TRBV6-1
cdr3_aa: CASSDSMNTEAFF; j_call: TRBJ1-1; clone_size: medium-sized; v_call: TRBV19
cdr3_aa: CASSPLPTVLNTEAFF; j_call: TRBJ1-1; clone_size: -; v_call: TRBV13
cdr3_aa: CASRAGWTEAFF; j_call: TRBJ1-1; clone_size: many; v_call: TRBV6-1